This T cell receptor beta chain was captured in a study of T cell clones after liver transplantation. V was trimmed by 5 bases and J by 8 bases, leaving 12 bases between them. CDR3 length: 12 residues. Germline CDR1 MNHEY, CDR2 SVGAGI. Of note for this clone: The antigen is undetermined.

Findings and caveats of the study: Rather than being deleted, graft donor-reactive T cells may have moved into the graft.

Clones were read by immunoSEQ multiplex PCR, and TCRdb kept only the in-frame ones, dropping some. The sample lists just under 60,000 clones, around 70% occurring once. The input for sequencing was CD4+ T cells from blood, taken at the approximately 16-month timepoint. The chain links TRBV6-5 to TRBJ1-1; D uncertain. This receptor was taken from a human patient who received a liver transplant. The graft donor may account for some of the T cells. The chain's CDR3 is CASSQQRSEAFF. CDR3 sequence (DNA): TGTGCCAGCAGTCAACAACGGTCCGAAGCTTTCTTT.